The TCR beta chain under discussion was sequenced for a study of blood T cell repertoires in COVID-19. Germline V lookup: CDR1 MNHNY, CDR2 SVGAGI (reference sequence). Germline trimming cut 2 bases from V and 6 bases from J; bases unmatched to any gene: 7. There are 15 residues in the CDR3. TCRdb keeps only in-frame clones here, not all; method: immunoSEQ multiplex PCR. The data contain 45,000 or so clones, 80% of them singletons. The V and J genes are TRBV6-6 and TRBJ1-5; TRBD1 matches at 7 bases. This receptor was identified in a man in his 70s with acute or convalescent COVID-19. The specimen was peripheral blood. Here the CDR3 reads CASSYGGGRGQPQHF. CDR3 nucleotides: TGTGCCAGCAGTTACGGAGGGGGCCGAGGTCAGCCCCAGCATTTT.